The 17 T cell receptor beta chains in this list originate from one sample, sequenced in a study of T cell responses to AZD1222 COVID-19 vaccine. Generated by immunoSEQ multiplex PCR, the TCRdb table keeps only in-frame clones and is missing some. The profile covers about 110,000 clones, with 70% to 90% appearing a single time and roughly 7.7% taken by the ten largest. The specimen comprised peripheral blood, sampled on day 0 of AZD1222 vaccination. These receptors were collected from an adult in good health.

The V call is TRBV5-1, the J call TRBJ2-1; D is possibly TRBD2 (6 bases). The CDR3 is 15 amino acids. Trimming pared 3 bases from V and 2 bases from J, leaving 12 bases between. Germline CDR1 reads SGHRS; CDR2 reads YFSETQ. The CDR3 bases are TGCGCCAGCAGCTCGGAGGGAACCCCCTACAATGAGCAGTTCTTC. Residues: CASSSEGTPYNEQFF.

The chain is built from TRBV5-4 and TRBJ2-5, with 7 positions matching TRBD1. This CDR3 is built from 14 residues. Germline-derived CDR1 and CDR2 are SGHNT and YYREEE (reference sequence). Trimming removed 4 bases from V and 5 bases from J; junction bases left unmatched: 8. In DNA form, the CDR3 reads TGTGCCAGCAGCCCGACAGGGACGAAGGAGACCCAGTACTTC. It encodes CASSPTGTKETQYF.

The rearrangement links TRBV19 to TRBJ2-1; 7 bases fit TRBD1. J was trimmed by 0 bases and V by 8 bases; bases with no gene match: 7. The CDR3 runs 15 residues. Germline values: CDR1 LNHDA, CDR2 SQIVND (reference sequence). The CDR3 sequence: CASSLGQTSYNEQFF. Written as DNA, the CDR3 is TGTGCCAGTTCGTTGGGACAGACCTCCTACAATGAGCAGTTCTTC.

This clone showed up just once. The chain has TRBV27 and TRBJ1-6; 10 bases are a match to TRBD1. Germline CDR1 reads MNHEY; CDR2 reads SMNVEV (reference sequence). The trim removed 6 bases at V and 9 bases at J, leaving 5 bases unmatched. The CDR3 is 14 residues long. CDR3 DNA sequence: TGTGCCAGCAGCCTCGACAGGGGGCGTTCACCCCTCCACTTT. Translating it yields CASSLDRGRSPLHF.

J is TRBJ2-2 and V is TRBV6-5; 8 bases fit TRBD1. This CDR3 is 14 amino acids long. Germline-derived CDR1 and CDR2 are MNHEY and SVGAGI. Trimming removed 6 bases from V and 6 bases from J; junction bases left unmatched: 6. The CDR3 sequence is CASSTQGVAGELFF. CDR3 nucleotides: TGTGCCAGCAGCACACAGGGGGTGGCCGGGGAGCTGTTTTTT.

This clone appeared a few times. This rearrangement joins TRBV10-3 to TRBJ1-1; 9 bases align to TRBD1. Looked up from germline, CDR1 is ENHRY and CDR2 is SYGVKD. Unmatched junction bases numbered 3, after V lost 7 bases and J lost 3 bases. CDR3 size: 13 residues. The CDR3 is CAINRDRDTEAFF. CDR3 DNA sequence: TGTGCCATCAATAGGGACAGGGACACTGAAGCTTTCTTT.

The CDR3 is CASSVPPDRAYNEQFF. The CDR3 DNA sequence: TGTGCCAGCAGCGTTCCCCCGGACAGGGCTTACAATGAGCAGTTCTTC. This chain links TRBV9 with TRBJ2-1, with TRBD1 matching over 8 bases. Unmatched junction bases numbered 8, after V lost 2 bases and J lost 4 bases. Germline V lookup: CDR1 SGDLS, CDR2 YYNGEE. The CDR3 runs to 16 residues.

This clone showed up just once. This chain uses TRBV5-5 with TRBJ2-2, with D perhaps given as TRBD1 or TRBD2 (5 bases each). The CDR3 totals 15 residues. Germline V gene data show CDR1 as SGHKS and CDR2 as YYEKEE (reference sequence). Trimming removed 4 bases at V and 7 bases at J, with 17 bases between. This CDR3 is CASSLLWAGSGELFF. DNA of the CDR3: TGTGCCAGCAGCCTCTTGTGGGCAGGGAGCGGGGAGCTGTTTTTT.

This chain connects TRBV29-1 to TRBJ2-7; the match to TRBD1 covers 10 bases. The CDR3 is 17 amino acids. Germline V gene lookup returns CDR1 SQVTM and CDR2 ANQGSEA. V lost 4 bases and J lost 3; bases outside the gene matches: 15. CDR3 sequence: CSVGPRPAGTGVYEQYF. As DNA, the CDR3 is TGCAGCGTTGGTCCCAGGCCCGCCGGGACAGGGGTCTACGAGCAGTACTTC.

This chain connects TRBV6-2 or TRBV6-3 to TRBJ1-1; D perhaps matches TRBD1 (6 bases). V was shortened by 0 bases and J by 2 bases, with 13 bases between the two germline ends. The germline CDR1 and CDR2 sequences are MNHEY and SVGEGT. The CDR3 runs to 16 residues. CDR3 loop: CASSYSRGGRNTEAFF. The CDR3 bases are TGTGCCAGCAGTTACTCGAGGGGGGGGCGCAACACTGAAGCTTTCTTT.

The chain has TRBV5-1 and TRBJ2-5; D may match TRBD1 or TRBD2 (6 bases each). Trimming took 0 bases from V and 5 from J, leaving 11 bases between them. The CDR3 loop spans 14 amino acids. Germline CDR1 reads SGHRS; CDR2 reads YFSETQ. Here the CDR3 DNA reads TGCGCCAGCAGCTTGGTAGGAGGGGGGGAGACCCAGTACTTC. The encoded protein is CASSLVGGGETQYF.

V usage is TRBV19 and J usage is TRBJ1-2; possibly TRBD1 for D (5 bases). The CDR3 has 12 residues. The V gene lost 2 bases and the J gene lost 8 bases, with 9 bases spanning the gap. Per the germline V gene, CDR1 is LNHDA and CDR2 is SQIVND (reference sequence). This CDR3 is CASSIRGAGYTF. Written as DNA, the CDR3 is TGTGCCAGTAGTATAAGGGGAGCCGGCTACACCTTC.

The CDR3 protein is CASTPSGGTTYNEQFF. CDR3 DNA: TGTGCCAGCACCCCTTCCGGAGGTACTACCTACAATGAGCAGTTCTTC. The chain combines TRBV9 with TRBJ2-1; D may be TRBD2 (5 bases). CDR3 length: 16 residues. CDR1 SGDLS and CDR2 YYNGEE come from the germline V gene. The V gene lost 6 bases and the J gene lost 2 bases, with 18 bases spanning the gap.

The chain has TRBV28 and TRBJ1-2; no definite D call. The V gene lost 4 bases and the J gene lost 5 bases, with 17 bases spanning the gap. The CDR3 has 15 amino acids. The germline CDR1 and CDR2 sequences are MDHEN and SYDVKM. The CDR3 DNA reads TGTGCCAGCAGTTCGAACCGAAGGGTAGGGTATGGCTACACCTTC. Translation gives CASSSNRRVGYGYTF.

The chain couples TRBV28 to TRBJ2-5, with D perhaps given as TRBD1 or TRBD2 (5 bases each). The germline V gene has CDR1 MDHEN and CDR2 SYDVKM. The ends were cut back, 8 bases at V and 6 bases at J, with 16 bases in the middle. This CDR3 spans 13 amino acids. CDR3 nucleotide sequence: TGTGCCAGCGTTAGCTGGGGACCCAAGACCCAGTACTTC. This translates into CASVSWGPKTQYF.

The chain carries TRBV2 and TRBJ1-1; no definite D call. This CDR3 is 14 amino acids long. In germline, CDR1 is SNHLY, CDR2 FYNNEI. V gave up 5 bases and J gave up 1 base, with 11 bases separating them. The CDR3 reads CASSSGLGNTEAFF. DNA for the CDR3: TGTGCCAGCAGTTCGGGATTGGGGAACACTGAAGCTTTCTTT.

The CDR3 protein is CASSSRTGPGAEAFF. The CDR3 bases are TGCGCCAGCAGCTCGCGGACAGGGCCAGGGGCTGAAGCTTTCTTT. The V and J genes are TRBV5-1 and TRBJ1-1; 8 positions agree with TRBD1. The CDR3 is 15 residues long. With V trimmed by 3 bases and J by 6 bases, 10 bases remained unmatched. CDR1 and CDR2 from the germline V gene are SGHRS and YFSETQ.